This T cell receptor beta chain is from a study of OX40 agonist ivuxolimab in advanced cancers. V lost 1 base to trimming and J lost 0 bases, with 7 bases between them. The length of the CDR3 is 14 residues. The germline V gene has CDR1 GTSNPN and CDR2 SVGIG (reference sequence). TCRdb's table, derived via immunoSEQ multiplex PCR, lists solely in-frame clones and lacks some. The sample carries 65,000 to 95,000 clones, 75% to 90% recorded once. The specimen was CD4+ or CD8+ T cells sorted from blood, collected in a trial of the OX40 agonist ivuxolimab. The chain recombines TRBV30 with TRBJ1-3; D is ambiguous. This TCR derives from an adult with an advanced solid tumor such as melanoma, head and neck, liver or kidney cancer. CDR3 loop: CAWSAASSGNTIYF. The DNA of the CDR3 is TGTGCCTGGAGTGCCGCAAGCTCTGGAAACACCATATATTTT.